This T cell receptor beta chain was sequenced for a study of blood T cell repertoires in COVID-19. At the level of the study: Researchers got acute and convalescent COVID-19 samples from the United States, Italy and Spain. The cDNA or gDNA used as material had been derived from T cells, B-cell-depleted T cells, or PBMCs.

Profiling relied on immunoSEQ multiplex PCR, and the TCRdb table lists in-frame clones only, not all of them. The table records under 130,000 clones, roughly 79% of them present only once. The CDR3 consists of 14 residues. Per germline, CDR1 ENHRY and CDR2 SYGVKD. V lost 6 bases, J lost 8 bases, and 19 bases lay in between. Source material: peripheral blood. The receptor's source is a woman in her 70s with acute or convalescent COVID-19. The rearrangement uses TRBV10-3 and TRBJ1-2, with a tentative D call TRBD1 (5 bases). Here the CDR3 DNA reads TGTGCCATCAGGGGGTCGCAGGGCGCTTGGGGCTACACCTTC. Amino acid sequence: CAIRGSQGAWGYTF.